Below, 7 T cell receptor beta chains from the same sample are listed, as sequenced in a study of cytotoxic CD8 clonotypes in ibrutinib-treated CLL. The assay was immunoSEQ multiplex PCR, and TCRdb's table has in-frame clones only and misses some. This repertoire shows about 200,000 clones, around 72% found once; its top ten account for roughly 12%. The specimen comprised PBMCs, sampled after 24 months of ibrutinib treatment. Source of these receptors: a human donor with chronic lymphocytic leukemia.

V usage is TRBV19 and J usage is TRBJ1-5; TRBD1 is a possible D gene (6 bases). V was clipped by 7 bases and J by 0 bases, with 13 bases between them. Per the germline V gene, CDR1 is LNHDA and CDR2 is SQIVND (reference sequence). This CDR3 has 15 amino acids. CDR3 loop: CASKWGQLSNQPQHF. The CDR3 DNA reads TGTGCCAGTAAATGGGGACAACTTAGCAATCAGCCCCAGCATTTT.

This clone was found once. This chain connects TRBV19 to TRBJ1-1; TRBD1 aligns across 8 bases. Germline values: CDR1 LNHDA, CDR2 SQIVND (reference sequence). This CDR3 contains 15 residues. The junction had 3 bases not matched to a gene; V was cut back by 0 bases and J by 3 bases. The chain's CDR3 is CASSIEQGAYTEAFF. CDR3 nucleotide sequence: TGTGCCAGTAGTATAGAGCAGGGGGCTTACACTGAAGCTTTCTTT. The full variable domain, its missing parts supplied by reference TRBV19 and TRBJ1-1, is DGGITQSPKYLFRKEGQNVTLSCEQNLNHDAMYWYRQDPGQGLRLIYYSQIVNDFQKGDIAEGYSVSREKKESFPLTVTSAQKNPTAFYLCASSIEQGAYTEAFFGQGTRLTVV.

This clone was observed a single time. This chain links TRBV11-2 with TRBJ2-1; D gene ambiguous. Deletions cut 2 bases from V and 7 bases from J, with 9 bases between. Germline V lookup: CDR1 SGHAT, CDR2 FQNNGV. The CDR3 extends over 13 amino acids. The CDR3 nucleotides are TGTGCCAGCAGCTTATCTAGGTTGAATGAGCAGTTCTTC. Amino acids: CASSLSRLNEQFF.

J is TRBJ2-2 and V is TRBV18, with 11 bases fitting TRBD2. Per germline, CDR1 KGHSH and CDR2 LQKENI. This CDR3 has 19 residues. With V trimmed by 2 bases and J by 5 bases, 13 bases remained unmatched. CDR3 sequence (DNA): TGTGCCAGCTCACCAGGGTCCCCACTAGCGGGAGTAAAGACCGGGGAGCTGTTTTTT. Residues: CASSPGSPLAGVKTGELFF. The whole variable domain, filled in from reference TRBV18 and TRBJ2-2, reads NAGVMQNPRHLVRRRGQEARLRCSPMKGHSHVYWYRQLPEEGLKFMVYLQKENIIDESGMPKERFSAEFPKEGPSILRIQQVVRGDSAAYFCASSPGSPLAGVKTGELFFGEGSRLTVL.

The chain is built from TRBV28 and TRBJ2-1; 9 nucleotides line up with TRBD2. This CDR3 is built from 15 residues. The germline gives CDR1 MDHEN, CDR2 SYDVKM. Trimming removed 7 bases from V and 0 bases from J; junction bases left unmatched: 4. The CDR3 reads CASTHSGSSYNEQFF. The CDR3 nucleotides read TGTGCCAGCACCCATAGCGGGAGCTCCTACAATGAGCAGTTCTTC.

The chain links TRBV9 to TRBJ1-1, with unresolved D. The CDR3 contains 15 residues. Germline loops: CDR1 SGDLS, CDR2 YYNGEE. V was pared by 0 bases and J by 1 base, with 10 bases between. CDR3 in amino acids: CASSVGFQTNTEAFF. CDR3 in DNA: TGTGCCAGCAGCGTAGGATTTCAGACGAACACTGAAGCTTTCTTT.

The V call is TRBV6-1, the J call TRBJ1-5; no reliable D call. This CDR3 has 15 residues. Germline values: CDR1 MNHNS, CDR2 SASEGT. V lost 11 bases and J 2 bases, leaving 19 bases between the germline ends. The CDR3 DNA sequence: TGTGCCTCTTCTTTTTTGACGGAGGGCAATCAGCCCCAGCATTTT. This sequence encodes CASSFLTEGNQPQHF.